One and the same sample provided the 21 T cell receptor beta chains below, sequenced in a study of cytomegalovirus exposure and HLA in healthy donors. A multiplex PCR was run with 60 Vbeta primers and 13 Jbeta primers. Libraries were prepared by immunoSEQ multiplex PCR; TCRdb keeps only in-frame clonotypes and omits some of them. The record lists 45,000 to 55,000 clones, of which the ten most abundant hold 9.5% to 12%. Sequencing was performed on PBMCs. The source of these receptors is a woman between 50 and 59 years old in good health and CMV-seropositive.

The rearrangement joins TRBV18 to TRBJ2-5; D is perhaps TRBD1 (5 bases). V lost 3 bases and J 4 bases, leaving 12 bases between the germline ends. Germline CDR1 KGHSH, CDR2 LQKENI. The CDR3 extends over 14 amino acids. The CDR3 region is CASSPGRSPETQYF. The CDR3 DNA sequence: TGTGCCAGCTCACCGGGGCGGTCCCCAGAGACCCAGTACTTC.

The CDR3 spells CASSLVVRSYEQYF. The CDR3, as DNA: TGTGCCAGCAGCTTAGTTGTGAGATCCTACGAGCAGTACTTC. This sequence joins TRBV7-9 and TRBJ2-7; no clear D. Germline lookup yields CDR1 SEHNR and CDR2 FQNEAQ (reference sequence). The CDR3 runs 14 residues. Trimming pared 1 base from V and 1 base from J, leaving 8 bases between.

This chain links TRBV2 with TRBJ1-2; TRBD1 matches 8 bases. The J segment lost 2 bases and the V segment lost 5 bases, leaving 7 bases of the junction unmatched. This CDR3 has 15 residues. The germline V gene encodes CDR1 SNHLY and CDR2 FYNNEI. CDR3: CASSLDWDRNYGYTF. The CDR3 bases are TGTGCCAGCAGTCTGGACTGGGACAGGAACTATGGCTACACCTTC.

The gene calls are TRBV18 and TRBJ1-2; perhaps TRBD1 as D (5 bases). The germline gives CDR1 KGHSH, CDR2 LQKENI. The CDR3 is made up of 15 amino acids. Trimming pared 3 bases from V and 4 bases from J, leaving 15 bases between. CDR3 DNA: TGTGCCAGCTCACCCGACAGCACCAACTCCTATGGCTACACCTTC. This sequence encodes CASSPDSTNSYGYTF.

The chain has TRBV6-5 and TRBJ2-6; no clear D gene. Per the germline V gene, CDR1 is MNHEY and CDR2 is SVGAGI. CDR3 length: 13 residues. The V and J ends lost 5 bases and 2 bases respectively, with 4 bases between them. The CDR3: CASSVAGANVLTF. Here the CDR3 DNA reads TGTGCCAGCAGTGTCGCTGGGGCCAACGTCCTGACTTTC.

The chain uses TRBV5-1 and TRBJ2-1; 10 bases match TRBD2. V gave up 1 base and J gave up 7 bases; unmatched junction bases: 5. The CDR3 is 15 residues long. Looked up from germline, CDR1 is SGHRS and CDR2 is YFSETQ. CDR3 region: CASSLQPSGSNEQFF. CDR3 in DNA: TGCGCCAGCAGCTTGCAGCCTAGCGGGAGTAATGAGCAGTTCTTC.

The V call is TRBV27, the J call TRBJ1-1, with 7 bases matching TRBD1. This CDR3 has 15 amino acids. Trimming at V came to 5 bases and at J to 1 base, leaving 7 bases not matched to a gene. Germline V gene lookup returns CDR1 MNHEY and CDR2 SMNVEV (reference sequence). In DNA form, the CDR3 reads TGTGCCAGCAGTGGGGAGACAGGGTCGAACACTGAAGCTTTCTTT. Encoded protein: CASSGETGSNTEAFF.

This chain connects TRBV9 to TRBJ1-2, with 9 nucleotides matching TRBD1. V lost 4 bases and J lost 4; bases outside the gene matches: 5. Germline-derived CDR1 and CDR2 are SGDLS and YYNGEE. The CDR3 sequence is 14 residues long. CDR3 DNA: TGTGCCAGCAGCAGAACAGGGGGCGCCTATGGCTACACCTTC. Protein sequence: CASSRTGGAYGYTF.

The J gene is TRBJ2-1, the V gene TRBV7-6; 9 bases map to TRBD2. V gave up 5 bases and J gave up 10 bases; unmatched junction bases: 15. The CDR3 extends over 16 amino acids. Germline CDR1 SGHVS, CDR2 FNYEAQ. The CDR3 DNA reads TGTGCCAGCAGCCTAAATAACATTGTGGGGACTAGCGAGCAGTTCTTC. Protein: CASSLNNIVGTSEQFF.

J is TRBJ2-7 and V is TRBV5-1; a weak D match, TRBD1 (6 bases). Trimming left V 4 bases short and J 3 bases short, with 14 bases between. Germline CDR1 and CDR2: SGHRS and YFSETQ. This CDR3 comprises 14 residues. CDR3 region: CASSLATGSYEQYF. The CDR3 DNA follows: TGCGCCAGCAGCCTTGCGACAGGCAGCTACGAGCAGTACTTC.

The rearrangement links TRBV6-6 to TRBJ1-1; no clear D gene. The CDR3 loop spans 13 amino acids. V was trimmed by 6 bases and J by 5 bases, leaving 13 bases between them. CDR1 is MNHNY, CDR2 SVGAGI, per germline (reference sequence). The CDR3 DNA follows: TGTGCCAGCAGGTATTTCAGTGATACTGAAGCTTTCTTT. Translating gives CASRYFSDTEAFF.

CDR3 bases: TGTGCCAGCAGCTTTAGGGGAGGGGGCCAAGAGACCCAGTACTTC. It encodes CASSFRGGGQETQYF. The chain has TRBV7-9 and TRBJ2-5, with a weak D call TRBD2 (7 bases). V gave up 3 bases and J gave up 1 base, with 12 bases separating them. The CDR3 has 15 amino acids. Germline lookup yields CDR1 SEHNR and CDR2 FQNEAQ (reference sequence).

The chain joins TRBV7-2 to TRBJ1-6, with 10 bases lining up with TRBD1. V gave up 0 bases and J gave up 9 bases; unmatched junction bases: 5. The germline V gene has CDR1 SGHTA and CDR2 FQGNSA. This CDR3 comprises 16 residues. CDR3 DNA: TGTGCCAGCAGCTTAGCGGGACAGGGGTTGGGTTCACCCCTCCACTTT. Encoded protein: CASSLAGQGLGSPLHF.

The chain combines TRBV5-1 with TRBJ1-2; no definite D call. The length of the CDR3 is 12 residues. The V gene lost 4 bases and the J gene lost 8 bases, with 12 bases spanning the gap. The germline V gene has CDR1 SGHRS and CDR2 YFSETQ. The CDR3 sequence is CASSPLLEGYTF. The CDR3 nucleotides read TGCGCCAGCAGCCCGCTGTTGGAGGGCTACACCTTC.

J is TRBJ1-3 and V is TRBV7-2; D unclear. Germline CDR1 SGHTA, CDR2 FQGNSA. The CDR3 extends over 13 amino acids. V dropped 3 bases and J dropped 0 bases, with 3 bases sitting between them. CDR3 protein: CASSFNSGNTIYF. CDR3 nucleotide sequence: TGTGCCAGCAGCTTTAACTCTGGAAACACCATATATTTT. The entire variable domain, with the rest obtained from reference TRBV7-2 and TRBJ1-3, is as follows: GAGVSQSPSNKVTEKGKDVELRCDPISGHTALYWYRQSLGQGLEFLIYFQGNSAPDKSGLPSDRFSAERTGGSVSTLTIQRTQQEDSAVYLCASSFNSGNTIYFGEGSWLTVV.

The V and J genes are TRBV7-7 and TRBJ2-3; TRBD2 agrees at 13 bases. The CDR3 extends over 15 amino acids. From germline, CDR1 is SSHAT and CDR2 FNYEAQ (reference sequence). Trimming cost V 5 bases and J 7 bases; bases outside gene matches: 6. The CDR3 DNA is TGTGCCAGCAGCGCCGGGACTAGCGGGACCCATACGCAGTATTTT. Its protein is CASSAGTSGTHTQYF.

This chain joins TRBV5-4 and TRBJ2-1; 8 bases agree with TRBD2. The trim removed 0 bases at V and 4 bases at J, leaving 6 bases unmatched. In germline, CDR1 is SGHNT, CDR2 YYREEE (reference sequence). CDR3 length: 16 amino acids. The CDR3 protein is CASSLGLAGSYNEQFF. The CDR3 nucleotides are TGTGCCAGCAGCTTGGGGCTAGCGGGCAGTTACAATGAGCAGTTCTTC.

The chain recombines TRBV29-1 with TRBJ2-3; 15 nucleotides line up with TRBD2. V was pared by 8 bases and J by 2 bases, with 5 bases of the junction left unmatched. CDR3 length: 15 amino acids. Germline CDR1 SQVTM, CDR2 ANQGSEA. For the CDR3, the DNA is TGCAGCTCGTGGACTAGCGGGAGGGCCACAGATACGCAGTATTTT. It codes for CSSWTSGRATDTQYF.

CDR3 DNA sequence: TGTGCCAGCTCACCATCAGGGGGGAGGAATCAGCCCCAGCATTTT. The encoded protein is CASSPSGGRNQPQHF. The rearrangement joins TRBV18 to TRBJ1-5; 7 bases match TRBD1. CDR3 length equals 15 residues. V lost 2 bases and J lost 4; bases outside the gene matches: 5. Looked up from germline, CDR1 is KGHSH and CDR2 is LQKENI.

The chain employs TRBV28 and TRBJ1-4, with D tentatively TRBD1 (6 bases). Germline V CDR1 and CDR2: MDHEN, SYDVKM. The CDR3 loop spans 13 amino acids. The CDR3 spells CAVWGPLGEKLFF. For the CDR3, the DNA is TGTGCTGTCTGGGGGCCCCTGGGAGAAAAACTGTTTTTT.

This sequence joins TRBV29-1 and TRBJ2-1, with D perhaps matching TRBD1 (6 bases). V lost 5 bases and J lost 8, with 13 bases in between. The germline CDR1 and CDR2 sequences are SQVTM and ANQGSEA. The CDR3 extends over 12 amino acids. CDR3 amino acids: CSVLEGVHEQFF. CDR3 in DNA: TGCAGCGTTCTCGAGGGGGTCCATGAGCAGTTCTTC.